This T cell receptor beta chain comes out of a study of T-cell memory formation after mild COVID-19. Study context: The two donors had largely donor-specific TCR clusters.

CDR1 and CDR2 from the germline V gene are KGHDR and SFDVKD. The V end lost 3 bases, the J end lost 2 bases, and 15 bases lay between the germline ends. The CDR3 sequence is 16 residues long. This clonotype appeared a single time. Its cognate antigen is unknown. Researchers used 5'RACE with constant-segment primers to make TCR alpha and TCR beta cDNA libraries that carry sample barcodes and UMIs. TCRdb ran MiXCR on the 5' RACE reads and lists one entry per CDR3 protein. This table holds approximately 290,000 distinct CDR3 sequences, 19% found once. Study-level findings and limits: That cross-reactive memory joined was suggested by some responding clones appearing in pre-infection memory. Shrinking CD4+ clones resided mostly in CM and EM, and CD8+ ones in EMRA.

The sequence was obtained from a young man who had mild COVID-19 (a few samples of this study predate the infection). Cell type and time point are not known. The J gene is TRBJ1-2, the V gene TRBV24-1; D perhaps matches TRBD1 (5 bases). Sequenced material: PBMCs or a T cell subset sorted from them (not recorded which). CDR3 sequence: CATSDPLRWGNYGYTF. Here the CDR3 DNA reads TGTGCCACCAGTGATCCCCTGCGTTGGGGCAACTATGGCTACACCTTC.